A selection of T cell receptor beta chains follows, all from one sample in a study of shared clonotypes between healthy human individuals. Only in-frame clones appear in the TCRdb table, and some are missing; sequencing was by immunoSEQ multiplex PCR. The sample records about 450,000 clones, 79% being singletons. Sequenced sample: PBMCs. These receptors came from a woman aged 35 to 49 in good health. Some clones in this sample may be carry-over from other donors' samples. The CDR3 runs from the conserved cysteine through the conserved F or W. D genes are given only for firm matches. For some rows the clone size is stated as once, few or many, or as a class when expanded; others skip it.

V: TRBV7-2
J: TRBJ2-3
size: NA
D: TRBD2
DNA: TGTGCCAGCAGCCCTAGCGGACGCACAGATACGCAGTATTTT
CDR3: CASSPSGRTDTQYF

V: TRBV5-1
J: TRBJ2-5
size: NA
D: NA
DNA: TGCGCCAGCAGCTTGGATGCAGGACAAGAGACCCAGTACTTC
CDR3: CASSLDAGQETQYF

V: TRBV29-1
J: TRBJ2-1
size: NA
D: NA
DNA: TGCAGCGTACGGGTCAGTTTTTACAATGAGCAGTTCTTC
CDR3: CSVRVSFYNEQFF

V: TRBV7-9
J: TRBJ2-6
size: NA
D: NA
DNA: TGTGCCAGCAGCTGTTCAAGACAAAGTCGGGCCAACGTCCTGACTTTC
CDR3: CASSCSRQSRANVLTF

V: TRBV9
J: TRBJ1-1
size: NA
D: NA
DNA: TGTGCCAGCAGCGTAGGTGGAAGGGACACTGAAGCTTTCTTT
CDR3: CASSVGGRDTEAFF

V: TRBV7-9
J: TRBJ1-2
size: NA
D: NA
DNA: TGTGCCAGCACCCCCACAGGGAACTATGGCTACACCTTC
CDR3: CASTPTGNYGYTF

V: TRBV10-3
J: TRBJ2-7
size: NA
D: TRBD2
DNA: TGTGCCATCTGGACCCCTATCACAGGAGGTCTAGCGGGAGCTTACGAGCAGTACTTC
CDR3: CAIWTPITGGLAGAYEQYF

V: TRBV15
J: TRBJ2-1
size: NA
D: NA
DNA: TGTGCCACCAGCAAGGTGCTGAATGAGCAGTTCTTC
CDR3: CATSKVLNEQFF

V: TRBV27
J: TRBJ2-1
size: NA
D: TRBD1
DNA: TGTGCCAGCAGTTTCGACAGGGGGTTTGGCAATGAGCAGTTCTTC
CDR3: CASSFDRGFGNEQFF

V: TRBV9
J: TRBJ2-1
size: NA
D: TRBD2
DNA: TGTGCCAGCAGCCCCCTAGCGGGAGTGGGGAATGAGCAGTTCTTC
CDR3: CASSPLAGVGNEQFF

V: TRBV4-2
J: TRBJ2-1
size: NA
D: TRBD2
DNA: TGTGCCAGCAGCCGAGGGACTAGCGGGAGGGGAGAGGCTGAGCAGTTCTTC
CDR3: CASSRGTSGRGEAEQFF

V: TRBV7-2
J: TRBJ2-3
size: NA
D: NA
DNA: TGTGCCAGCAATTGGGAGTTCACAGATACGCAGTATTTT
CDR3: CASNWEFTDTQYF

V: TRBV9
J: TRBJ1-1
size: NA
D: NA
DNA: TGTGCCAGCAGCGTTCAGGGTGGCACTGAAGCTTTCTTT
CDR3: CASSVQGGTEAFF

V: TRBV28
J: TRBJ2-7
size: NA
D: TRBD1
DNA: TGTGCCAGCAGTTTCCGCGGACAGGCTGTCTACGAGCAGTACTTC
CDR3: CASSFRGQAVYEQYF

V: TRBV11-2
J: TRBJ2-4
size: NA
D: NA
DNA: TGTGCCAGCACCCGAACGCGAGGAAGCATTCAGTACTTC
CDR3: CASTRTRGSIQYF

V: TRBV18
J: TRBJ2-5
size: NA
D: TRBD1
DNA: TGTGCCAGCTCACCACGTGCACAGGGGGCTTCGGAGACCCAGTACTTC
CDR3: CASSPRAQGASETQYF

V: TRBV2
J: TRBJ1-2
size: few
D: TRBD1
DNA: TGTGCCAGCAGTGAATCTACAGGGGGGAACTATGGCTACACCTTC
CDR3: CASSESTGGNYGYTF

V: TRBV19
J: TRBJ1-4
size: NA
D: NA
DNA: TGTGCCAGTAGTATACTCTTGCTGCGAACTAATGAAAAACTGTTTTTT
CDR3: CASSILLLRTNEKLFF

V: TRBV28
J: TRBJ2-5
size: NA
D: NA
DNA: TGTGCCAGCAGTTTTCTCCGTCGGACAGAGAAAGAGACCCAGTACTTC
CDR3: CASSFLRRTEKETQYF

V: TRBV6-6
J: TRBJ2-1
size: few
D: TRBD1
DNA: TGTGCCAGCAATACAGGGGACAATGAGCAGTTCTTC
CDR3: CASNTGDNEQFF

V: TRBV29-1
J: TRBJ2-1
size: few
D: NA
DNA: TGCACCTATACACTGGAATACAATGAGCAGTTCTTC
CDR3: CTYTLEYNEQFF

V: TRBV6-1
J: TRBJ2-2
size: NA
D: NA
DNA: TGTGCCAGCAGAACCGGGACCGAAATCACCGGGGAGCTGTTTTTT
CDR3: CASRTGTEITGELFF

V: TRBV11-2
J: TRBJ2-2
size: NA
D: NA
DNA: TGTGCCAGCAGCTTAAGGAGGGGGGACACCACGAACACCGGGGAGCTGTTTTTT
CDR3: CASSLRRGDTTNTGELFF

V: TRBV5-4
J: TRBJ1-2
size: NA
D: NA
DNA: TGTGCCAGCAGCTTGGACAACTATGGCTACACCTTC
CDR3: CASSLDNYGYTF

V: TRBV6-6
J: TRBJ2-7
size: NA
D: NA
DNA: TGTGCCAGCAGTTACAAACTTTCGGATCACTACGAGCAGTACTTC
CDR3: CASSYKLSDHYEQYF

V: TRBV6-6
J: TRBJ1-4
size: NA
D: TRBD1
DNA: TGTGCCAGCAGTTACGGGACAGCAACTAATGAAAAACTGTTTTTT
CDR3: CASSYGTATNEKLFF

V: TRBV7-3
J: TRBJ1-3
size: NA
D: NA
DNA: TGTGCCAGCAGCACGACGGACAGAGCTGGAAACACCATATATTTT
CDR3: CASSTTDRAGNTIYF

V: TRBV5-1
J: TRBJ2-7
size: NA
D: NA
DNA: TGCGCCAGCAGCTTGAAGGTAGCCAGCCTCGAGCAGTACTTC
CDR3: CASSLKVASLEQYF

V: TRBV5-4
J: TRBJ2-2
size: few
D: TRBD1
DNA: TGTGCCAGCAGCTTGCAGGCAGGGGGCGCTTCTGGGGAGCTGTTTTTT
CDR3: CASSLQAGGASGELFF

V: TRBV18
J: TRBJ2-7
size: NA
D: NA
DNA: TGTGCCAGCTCACGGGGCCAGACCTACGAGCAGTACTTC
CDR3: CASSRGQTYEQYF

V: TRBV5-1
J: TRBJ1-1
size: NA
D: TRBD1
DNA: TGCGCCAGCAGCTTGTCTGGACAGGGGAACACTGAAGCTTTCTTT
CDR3: CASSLSGQGNTEAFF

V: TRBV28
J: TRBJ2-7
size: NA
D: TRBD2
DNA: TGTGCCAGCAGCCCAACTAGCGTGAGCTCCTACGAGCAGTACTTC
CDR3: CASSPTSVSSYEQYF

V: TRBV30
J: TRBJ2-1
size: NA
D: NA
DNA: TGTGCCTGTGGGACCCACACGCACAATGAGCAGTTCTTC
CDR3: CACGTHTHNEQFF

V: TRBV27
J: TRBJ2-1
size: NA
D: TRBD2
DNA: TGTGCCAGCAGTCCGGGGAGGGCCGGTTTCAATGAGCAGTTCTTC
CDR3: CASSPGRAGFNEQFF

V: TRBV18
J: TRBJ1-1
size: NA
D: NA
DNA: TGTGCCAGCTCACAGTCCTCGGGACCGATCACTGAAGCTTTCTTT
CDR3: CASSQSSGPITEAFF

V: TRBV15
J: TRBJ2-1
size: NA
D: NA
DNA: TGTGCCACCACCCAACCGGGACTCAATGAGCAGTTCTTC
CDR3: CATTQPGLNEQFF

V: TRBV9
J: TRBJ2-7
size: NA
D: NA
DNA: TGTGCCAGCAGCGGCTCCGGAGCCGAGCAGTACTTC
CDR3: CASSGSGAEQYF

V: TRBV7-6
J: TRBJ2-2
size: NA
D: NA
DNA: TGTGCCAGCAGCTTAGGGTGGGCCGGGGAGCTGTTTTTT
CDR3: CASSLGWAGELFF

V: TRBV6-4
J: TRBJ1-1
size: many
D: TRBD1
DNA: TGTGCCAGCAGTGAATCGACAGGGGGCGAGTACACTGAAGCTTTCTTT
CDR3: CASSESTGGEYTEAFF

V: TRBV5-1
J: TRBJ2-3
size: NA
D: NA
DNA: TGCGCCAGCAGCTTGGCTACCACCGACACAGATACGCAGTATTTT
CDR3: CASSLATTDTDTQYF

V: TRBV11-2
J: TRBJ2-7
size: NA
D: NA
DNA: TGTGCCAGCAGCTTAACGGTGCTAGCGCAAACCTACGAGCAGTACTTC
CDR3: CASSLTVLAQTYEQYF

V: TRBV7-9
J: TRBJ2-5
size: NA
D: NA
DNA: TGTGCCAGCAGCTTACCGGGACGAGGGACGGAGACCCAGTACTTC
CDR3: CASSLPGRGTETQYF

V: TRBV30
J: TRBJ1-5
size: NA
D: NA
DNA: TGTGCCTGGACCGCGGGTCAGGGCAATCAGCCCCAGCATTTT
CDR3: CAWTAGQGNQPQHF

V: TRBV5-3
J: TRBJ2-2
size: NA
D: TRBD1
DNA: TGTGCCAGAAGCCCAGGGACAGGGCCGAACACCGGGGAGCTGTTTTTT
CDR3: CARSPGTGPNTGELFF

V: TRBV7-8
J: TRBJ1-5
size: few
D: TRBD1
DNA: TGTGCCAGCAGCCGGGACAGGGGCAATCAGCCCCAGCATTTT
CDR3: CASSRDRGNQPQHF

V: TRBV2
J: TRBJ2-5
size: NA
D: TRBD1
DNA: TGTGCCAGCAGTCCGGGACAGGGGTACGAGACCCAGTACTTC
CDR3: CASSPGQGYETQYF

V: TRBV28
J: TRBJ2-7
size: few
D: TRBD1
DNA: TGTGCCAGCAGTCCCCACGGACAGGGGTACGAGCAGTACTTC
CDR3: CASSPHGQGYEQYF

V: TRBV28
J: TRBJ1-2
size: NA
D: NA
DNA: TGTGCCAGCAGTCCCCCAAGGACTGCAAACTATGGCTACACCTTC
CDR3: CASSPPRTANYGYTF

V: TRBV11-3
J: TRBJ2-1
size: NA
D: NA
DNA: TGTGCCAGCAGCTTAGACAGCTACAATGAGCAGTTCTTC
CDR3: CASSLDSYNEQFF

V: TRBV5-6
J: TRBJ1-2
size: NA
D: NA
DNA: TGTGCCAGCAGCTGGTTGGCCAGACCGAACTATGGCTACACCTTC
CDR3: CASSWLARPNYGYTF